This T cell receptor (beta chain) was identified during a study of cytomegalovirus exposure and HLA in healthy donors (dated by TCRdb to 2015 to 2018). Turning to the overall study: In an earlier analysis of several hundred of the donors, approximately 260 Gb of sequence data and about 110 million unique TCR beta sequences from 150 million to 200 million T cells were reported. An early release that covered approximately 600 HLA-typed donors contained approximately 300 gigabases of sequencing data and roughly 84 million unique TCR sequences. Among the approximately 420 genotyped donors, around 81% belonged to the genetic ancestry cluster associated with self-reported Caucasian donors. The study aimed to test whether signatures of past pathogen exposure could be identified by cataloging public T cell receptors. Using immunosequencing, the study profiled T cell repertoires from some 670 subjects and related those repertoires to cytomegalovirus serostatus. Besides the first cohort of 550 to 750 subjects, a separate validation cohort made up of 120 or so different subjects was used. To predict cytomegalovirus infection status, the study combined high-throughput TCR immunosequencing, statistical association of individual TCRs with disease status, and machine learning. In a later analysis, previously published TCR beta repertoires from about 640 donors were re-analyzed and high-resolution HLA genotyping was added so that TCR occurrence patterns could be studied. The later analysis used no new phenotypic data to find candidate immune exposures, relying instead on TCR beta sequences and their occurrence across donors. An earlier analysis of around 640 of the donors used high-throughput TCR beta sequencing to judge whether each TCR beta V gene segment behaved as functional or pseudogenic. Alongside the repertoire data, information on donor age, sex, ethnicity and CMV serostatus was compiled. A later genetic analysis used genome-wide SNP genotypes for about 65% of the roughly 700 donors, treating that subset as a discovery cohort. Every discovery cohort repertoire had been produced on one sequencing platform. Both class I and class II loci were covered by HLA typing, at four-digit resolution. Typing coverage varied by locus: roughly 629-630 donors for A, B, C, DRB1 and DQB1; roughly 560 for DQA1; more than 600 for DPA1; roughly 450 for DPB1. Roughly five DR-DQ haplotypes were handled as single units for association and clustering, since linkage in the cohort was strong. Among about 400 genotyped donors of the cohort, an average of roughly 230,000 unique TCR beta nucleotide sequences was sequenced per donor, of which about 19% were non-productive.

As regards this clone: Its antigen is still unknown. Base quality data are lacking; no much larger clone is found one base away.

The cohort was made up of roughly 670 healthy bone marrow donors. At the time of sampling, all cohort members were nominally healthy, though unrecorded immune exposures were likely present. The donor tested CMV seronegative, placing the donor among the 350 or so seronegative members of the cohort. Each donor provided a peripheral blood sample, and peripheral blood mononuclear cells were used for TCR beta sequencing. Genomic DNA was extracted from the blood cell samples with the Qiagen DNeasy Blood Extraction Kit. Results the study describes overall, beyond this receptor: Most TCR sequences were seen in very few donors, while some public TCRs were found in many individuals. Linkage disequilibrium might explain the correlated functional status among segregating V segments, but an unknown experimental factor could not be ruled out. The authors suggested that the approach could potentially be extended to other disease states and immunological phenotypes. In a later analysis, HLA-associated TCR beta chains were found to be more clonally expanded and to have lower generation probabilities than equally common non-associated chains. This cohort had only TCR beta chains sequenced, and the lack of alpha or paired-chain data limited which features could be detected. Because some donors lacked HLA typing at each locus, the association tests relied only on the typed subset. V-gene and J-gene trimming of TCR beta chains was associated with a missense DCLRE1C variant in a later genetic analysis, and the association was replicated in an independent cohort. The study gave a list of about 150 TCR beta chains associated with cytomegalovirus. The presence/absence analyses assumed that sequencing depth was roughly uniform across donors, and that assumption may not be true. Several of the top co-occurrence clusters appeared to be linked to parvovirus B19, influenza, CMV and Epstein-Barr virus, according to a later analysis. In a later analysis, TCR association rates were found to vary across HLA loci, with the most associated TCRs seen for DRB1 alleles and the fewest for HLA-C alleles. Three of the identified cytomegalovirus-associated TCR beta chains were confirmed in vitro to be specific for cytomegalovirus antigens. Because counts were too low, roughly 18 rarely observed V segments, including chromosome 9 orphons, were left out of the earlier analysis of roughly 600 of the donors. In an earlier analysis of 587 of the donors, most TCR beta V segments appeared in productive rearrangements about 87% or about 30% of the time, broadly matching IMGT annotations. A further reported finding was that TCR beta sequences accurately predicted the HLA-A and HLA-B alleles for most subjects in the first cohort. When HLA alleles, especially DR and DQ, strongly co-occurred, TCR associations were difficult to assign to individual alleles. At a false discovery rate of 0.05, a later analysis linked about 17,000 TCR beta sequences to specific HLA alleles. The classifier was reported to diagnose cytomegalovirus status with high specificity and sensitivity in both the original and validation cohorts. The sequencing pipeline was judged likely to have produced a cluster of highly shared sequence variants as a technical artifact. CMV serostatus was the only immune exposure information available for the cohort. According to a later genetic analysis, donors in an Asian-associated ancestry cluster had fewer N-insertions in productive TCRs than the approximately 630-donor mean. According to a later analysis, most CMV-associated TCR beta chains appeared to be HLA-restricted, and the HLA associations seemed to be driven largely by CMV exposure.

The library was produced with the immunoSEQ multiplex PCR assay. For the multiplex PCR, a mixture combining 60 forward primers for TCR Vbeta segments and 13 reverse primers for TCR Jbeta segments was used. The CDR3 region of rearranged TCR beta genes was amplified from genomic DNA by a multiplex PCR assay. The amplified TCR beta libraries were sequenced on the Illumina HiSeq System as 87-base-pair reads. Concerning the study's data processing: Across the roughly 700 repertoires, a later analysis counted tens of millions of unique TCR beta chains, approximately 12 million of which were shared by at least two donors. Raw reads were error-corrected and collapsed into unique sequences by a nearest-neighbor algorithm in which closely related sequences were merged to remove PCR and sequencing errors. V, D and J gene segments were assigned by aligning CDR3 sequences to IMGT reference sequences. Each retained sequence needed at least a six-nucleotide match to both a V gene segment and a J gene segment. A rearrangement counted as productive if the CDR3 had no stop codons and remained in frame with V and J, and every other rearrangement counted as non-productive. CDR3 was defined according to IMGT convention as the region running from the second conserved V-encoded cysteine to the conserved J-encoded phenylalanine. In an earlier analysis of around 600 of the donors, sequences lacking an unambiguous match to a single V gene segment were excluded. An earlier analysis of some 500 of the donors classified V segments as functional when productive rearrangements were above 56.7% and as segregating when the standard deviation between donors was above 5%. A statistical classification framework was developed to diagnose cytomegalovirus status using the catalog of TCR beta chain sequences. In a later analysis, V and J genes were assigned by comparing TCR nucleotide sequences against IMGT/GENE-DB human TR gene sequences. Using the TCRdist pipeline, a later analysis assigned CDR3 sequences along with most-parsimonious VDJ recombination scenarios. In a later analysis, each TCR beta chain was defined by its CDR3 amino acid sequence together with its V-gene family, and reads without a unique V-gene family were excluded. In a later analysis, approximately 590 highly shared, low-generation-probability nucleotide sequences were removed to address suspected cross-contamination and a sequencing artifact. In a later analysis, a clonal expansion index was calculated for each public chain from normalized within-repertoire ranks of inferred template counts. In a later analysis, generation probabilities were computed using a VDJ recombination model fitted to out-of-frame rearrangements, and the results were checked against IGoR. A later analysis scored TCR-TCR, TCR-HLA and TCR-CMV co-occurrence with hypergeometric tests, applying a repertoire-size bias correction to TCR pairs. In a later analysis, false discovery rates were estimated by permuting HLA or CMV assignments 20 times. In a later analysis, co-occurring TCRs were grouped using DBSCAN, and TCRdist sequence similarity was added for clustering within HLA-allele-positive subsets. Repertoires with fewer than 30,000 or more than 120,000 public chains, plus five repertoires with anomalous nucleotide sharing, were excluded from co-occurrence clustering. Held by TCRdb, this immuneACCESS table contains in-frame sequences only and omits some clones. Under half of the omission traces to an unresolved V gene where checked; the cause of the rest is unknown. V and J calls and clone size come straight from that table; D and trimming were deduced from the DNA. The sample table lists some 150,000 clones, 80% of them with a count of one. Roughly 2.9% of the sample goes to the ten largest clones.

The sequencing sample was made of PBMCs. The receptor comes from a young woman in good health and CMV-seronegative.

The nucleotide sequence is given as TGTGCCAGCAGTGAAGTTGGGGGACAGGGGGCTTCACCCCTCCACTTT. Translated, this gives CASSEVGGQGASPLHF. The chain was built from TRBV6-1 and TRBJ1-6; the junction holds 12 bases that match TRBD1. Counted from cysteine to phenylalanine, this CDR3 has 16 amino acids. CDR3 DNA is the only sequence kept; it has 48 bases, read in frame from the first base. CDR1 and CDR2 are drawn from the germline V gene: MNHNS, SASEGT. V is pruned by 1 base and J by 9 bases, leaving 4 bases of the junction without a gene match.